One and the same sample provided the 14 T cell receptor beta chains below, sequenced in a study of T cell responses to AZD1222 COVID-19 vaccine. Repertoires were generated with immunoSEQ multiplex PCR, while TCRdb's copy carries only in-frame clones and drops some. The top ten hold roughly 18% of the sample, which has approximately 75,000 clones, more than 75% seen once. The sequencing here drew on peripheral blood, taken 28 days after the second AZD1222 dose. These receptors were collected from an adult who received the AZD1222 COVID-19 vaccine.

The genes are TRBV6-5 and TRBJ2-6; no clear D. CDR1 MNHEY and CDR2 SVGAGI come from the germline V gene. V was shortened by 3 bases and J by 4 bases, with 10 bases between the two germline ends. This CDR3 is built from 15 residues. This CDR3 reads CASSYWGSGANVLTF. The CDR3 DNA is TGTGCCAGCAGTTATTGGGGTTCCGGGGCCAACGTCCTGACTTTC.

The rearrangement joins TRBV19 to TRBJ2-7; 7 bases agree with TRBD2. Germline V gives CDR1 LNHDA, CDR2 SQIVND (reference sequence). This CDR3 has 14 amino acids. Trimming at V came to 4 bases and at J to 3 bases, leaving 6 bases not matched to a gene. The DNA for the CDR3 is TGTGCCAGTAGTAACGGCGGGGGATTCTACGAGCAGTACTTC. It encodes CASSNGGGFYEQYF.

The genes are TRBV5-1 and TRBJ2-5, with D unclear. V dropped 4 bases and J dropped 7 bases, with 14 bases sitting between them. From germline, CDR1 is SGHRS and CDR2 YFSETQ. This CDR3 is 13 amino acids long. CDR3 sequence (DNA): TGCGCCAGCAGCCCTGGAGTGGGTCTGACCCAGTACTTC. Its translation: CASSPGVGLTQYF.

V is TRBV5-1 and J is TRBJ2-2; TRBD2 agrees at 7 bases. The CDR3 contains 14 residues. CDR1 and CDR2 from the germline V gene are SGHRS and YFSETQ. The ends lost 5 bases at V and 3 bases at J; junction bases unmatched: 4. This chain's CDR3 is CASSTSDYTGELFF. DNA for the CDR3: TGCGCCAGCAGTACTAGCGACTACACCGGGGAGCTGTTTTTT. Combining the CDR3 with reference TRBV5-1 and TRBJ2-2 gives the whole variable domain KAGVTQTPRYLIKTRGQQVTLSCSPISGHRSVSWYQQTPGQGLQFLFEYFSETQRNKGNFPGRFSGRQFSNSRSEMNVSTLELGDSALYLCASSTSDYTGELFFGEGSRLTVL.

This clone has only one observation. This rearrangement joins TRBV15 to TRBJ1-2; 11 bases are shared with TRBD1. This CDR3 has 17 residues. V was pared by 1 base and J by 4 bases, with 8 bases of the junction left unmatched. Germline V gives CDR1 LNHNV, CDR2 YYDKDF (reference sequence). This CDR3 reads CATSRVGGTGGSYGYTF. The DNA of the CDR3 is TGTGCCACCAGCAGAGTAGGTGGGACAGGGGGATCCTATGGCTACACCTTC.

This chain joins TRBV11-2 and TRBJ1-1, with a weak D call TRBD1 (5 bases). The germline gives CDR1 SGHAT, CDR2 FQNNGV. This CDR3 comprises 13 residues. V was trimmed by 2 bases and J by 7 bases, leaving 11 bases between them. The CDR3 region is CASSLLLGDEAFF. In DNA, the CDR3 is TGTGCCAGCAGCTTACTGCTGGGGGATGAAGCTTTCTTT.

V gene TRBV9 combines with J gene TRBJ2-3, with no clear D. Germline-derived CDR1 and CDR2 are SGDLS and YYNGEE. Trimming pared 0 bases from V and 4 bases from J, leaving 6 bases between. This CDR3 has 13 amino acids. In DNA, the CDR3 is TGTGCCAGCAGCGTAGGCCGCTCAGATACGCAGTATTTT. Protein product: CASSVGRSDTQYF.

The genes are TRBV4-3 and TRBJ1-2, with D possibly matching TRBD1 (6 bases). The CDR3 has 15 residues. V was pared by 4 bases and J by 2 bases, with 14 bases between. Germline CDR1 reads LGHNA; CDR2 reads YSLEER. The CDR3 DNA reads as TGCGCCAGCAGCCGGACGGCAGGGGCGAACTATGGCTACACCTTC. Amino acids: CASSRTAGANYGYTF.

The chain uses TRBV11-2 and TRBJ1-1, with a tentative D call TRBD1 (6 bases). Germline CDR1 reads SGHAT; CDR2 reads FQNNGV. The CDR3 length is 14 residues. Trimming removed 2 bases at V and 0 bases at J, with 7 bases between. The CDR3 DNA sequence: TGTGCCAGCAGCTTAACAGGGATGAACACTGAAGCTTTCTTT. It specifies CASSLTGMNTEAFF.

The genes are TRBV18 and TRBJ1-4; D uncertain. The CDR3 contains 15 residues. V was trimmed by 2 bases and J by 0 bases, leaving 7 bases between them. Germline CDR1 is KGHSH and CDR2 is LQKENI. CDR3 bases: TGTGCCAGCTCACCAGGCTCTGCAACTAATGAAAAACTGTTTTTT. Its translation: CASSPGSATNEKLFF. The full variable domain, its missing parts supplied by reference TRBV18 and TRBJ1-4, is NAGVMQNPRHLVRRRGQEARLRCSPMKGHSHVYWYRQLPEEGLKFMVYLQKENIIDESGMPKERFSAEFPKEGPSILRIQQVVRGDSAAYFCASSPGSATNEKLFFGSGTQLSVL.

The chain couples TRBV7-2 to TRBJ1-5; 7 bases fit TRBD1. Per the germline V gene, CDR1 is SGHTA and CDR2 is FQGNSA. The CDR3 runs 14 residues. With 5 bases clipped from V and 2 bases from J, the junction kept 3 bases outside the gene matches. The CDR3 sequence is CASSPGQRNQPQHF. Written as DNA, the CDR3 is TGTGCCAGCAGCCCGGGACAGCGCAATCAGCCCCAGCATTTT. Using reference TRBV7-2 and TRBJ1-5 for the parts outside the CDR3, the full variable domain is GAGVSQSPSNKVTEKGKDVELRCDPISGHTALYWYRQSLGQGLEFLIYFQGNSAPDKSGLPSDRFSAERTGGSVSTLTIQRTQQEDSAVYLCASSPGQRNQPQHFGDGTRLSIL.

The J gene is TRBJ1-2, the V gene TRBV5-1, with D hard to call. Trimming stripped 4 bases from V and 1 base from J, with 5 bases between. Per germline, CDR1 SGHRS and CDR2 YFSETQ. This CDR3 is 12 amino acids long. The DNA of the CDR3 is TGCGCCAGCAGCGAGGGTAACTATGGCTACACCTTC. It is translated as CASSEGNYGYTF.

CDR3 nucleotides: TGCGCCAGCAGTTCAGGGTTGAACACTGAAGCTTTCTTT. This encodes CASSSGLNTEAFF. The rearrangement uses TRBV10-1 and TRBJ1-1; a weak D match, TRBD1 (5 bases). This CDR3 spans 13 amino acids. Looked up from germline, CDR1 is WNHNN and CDR2 is SYGVQD (reference sequence). The germline V and J ends were trimmed by 5 bases and 0 bases, with 7 bases remaining between them.

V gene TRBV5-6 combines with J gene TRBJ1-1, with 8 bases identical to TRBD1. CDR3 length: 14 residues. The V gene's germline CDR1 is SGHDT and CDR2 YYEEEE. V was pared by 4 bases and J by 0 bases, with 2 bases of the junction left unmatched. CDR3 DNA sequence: TGTGCCAGCAGCAGGGACAGGATGAACACTGAAGCTTTCTTT. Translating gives CASSRDRMNTEAFF.